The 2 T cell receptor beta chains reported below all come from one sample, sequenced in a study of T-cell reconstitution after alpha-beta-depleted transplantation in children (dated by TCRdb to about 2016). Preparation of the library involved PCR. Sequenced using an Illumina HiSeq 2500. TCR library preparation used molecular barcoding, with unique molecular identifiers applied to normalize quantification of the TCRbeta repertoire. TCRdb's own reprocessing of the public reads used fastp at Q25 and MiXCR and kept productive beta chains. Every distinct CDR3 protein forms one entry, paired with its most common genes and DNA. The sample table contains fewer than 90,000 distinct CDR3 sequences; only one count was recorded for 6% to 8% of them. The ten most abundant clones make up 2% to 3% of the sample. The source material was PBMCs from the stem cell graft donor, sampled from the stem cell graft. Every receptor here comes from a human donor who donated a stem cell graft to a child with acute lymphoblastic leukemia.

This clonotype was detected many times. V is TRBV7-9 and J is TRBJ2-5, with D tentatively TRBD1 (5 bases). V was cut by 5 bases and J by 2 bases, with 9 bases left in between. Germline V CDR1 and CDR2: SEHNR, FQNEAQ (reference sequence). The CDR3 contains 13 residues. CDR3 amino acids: CASSTQGQETQYF. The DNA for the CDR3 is TGTGCCAGCAGCACGCAGGGTCAAGAGACCCAGTACTTC.

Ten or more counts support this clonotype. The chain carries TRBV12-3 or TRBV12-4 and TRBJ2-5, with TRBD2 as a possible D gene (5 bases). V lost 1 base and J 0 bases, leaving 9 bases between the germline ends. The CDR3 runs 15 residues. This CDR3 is CASSLVSGNQETQYF. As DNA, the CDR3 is TGTGCCAGCAGTTTAGTATCGGGGAACCAAGAGACCCAGTACTTC.